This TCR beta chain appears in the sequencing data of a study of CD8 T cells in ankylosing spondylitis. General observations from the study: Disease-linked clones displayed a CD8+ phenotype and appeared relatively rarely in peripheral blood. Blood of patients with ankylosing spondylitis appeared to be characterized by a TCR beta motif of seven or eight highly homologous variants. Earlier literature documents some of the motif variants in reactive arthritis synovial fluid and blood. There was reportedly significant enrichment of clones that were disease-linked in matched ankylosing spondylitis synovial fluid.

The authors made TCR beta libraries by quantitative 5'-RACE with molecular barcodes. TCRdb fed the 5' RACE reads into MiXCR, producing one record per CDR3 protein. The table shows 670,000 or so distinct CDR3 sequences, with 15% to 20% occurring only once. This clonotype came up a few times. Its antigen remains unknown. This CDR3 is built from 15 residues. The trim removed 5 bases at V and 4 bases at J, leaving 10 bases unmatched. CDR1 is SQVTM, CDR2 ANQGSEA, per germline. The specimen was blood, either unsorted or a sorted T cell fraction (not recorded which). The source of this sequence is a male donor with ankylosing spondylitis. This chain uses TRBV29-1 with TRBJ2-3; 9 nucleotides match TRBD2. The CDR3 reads CSVPASGGIADTQYF. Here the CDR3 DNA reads TGCAGCGTTCCCGCGAGCGGGGGGATCGCAGATACGCAGTATTTT.